One and the same sample provided the 28 T cell receptor beta chains below, sequenced in a study of T cells in Graves' hyperthyroidism and ophthalmopathy. RNA transcripts were the template for amplifying TCR beta CDR3 regions. First-round RT-PCR targeting the TCR CDR3 was performed with the HTBI primer set. Via MiXCR, TCRdb re-called the multiplex PCR reads, giving one row per CDR3 protein. Of 300,000 to 450,000 distinct CDR3 sequences in the sample, over 15% were seen once. The sequenced sample consisted of blood. The receptors stem from a woman in her 40s with Graves' ophthalmopathy.

This clonotype was counted at least ten times. J is TRBJ2-2 and V is TRBV20-1; D is perhaps TRBD1 (6 bases). Germline assignment: CDR1 DFQATT and CDR2 SNEGSKA (reference sequence). The CDR3 is 13 residues long. V lost 7 bases and J 7 bases, leaving 16 bases between the germline ends. The CDR3 coding sequence is TGCAGTGGAAGAGACAGGTCCAACGGGGAGCTGTTTTTT. Translating it yields CSGRDRSNGELFF.

This clonotype was recorded many times. V gene TRBV6-2 or TRBV6-3 combines with J gene TRBJ2-2; 7 positions agree with TRBD1. V dropped 6 bases and J dropped 4; count of bases not matched to a gene: 17. Germline V CDR1 and CDR2: MNHEY, SVGEGT. This CDR3 has 18 amino acids. The DNA for the CDR3 is TGTGCCAGCAGACTTTTAACAGGGGATCTTTCATCCACCGGGGAGCTGTTTTTT. Protein: CASRLLTGDLSSTGELFF.

This clonotype was detected ten times or more. This chain joins TRBV7-2 and TRBJ2-7, with 8 nucleotides matching TRBD2. With 2 bases clipped from V and 0 bases from J, the junction kept 3 bases outside the gene matches. Germline CDR1 SGHTA, CDR2 FQGNSA. This CDR3 has 15 residues. The DNA of the CDR3 is TGTGCCAGCAGCTTAACCGGGAGGGCCTCCTACGAGCAGTACTTC. Amino acids: CASSLTGRASYEQYF.

The sample holds many counts of this clonotype. This chain joins TRBV7-8 and TRBJ2-5; the D gene is possibly TRBD1 (7 bases). V lost 5 bases and J 1 base, leaving 17 bases between the germline ends. From germline, CDR1 is SGHVS and CDR2 FQNEAQ. The length of the CDR3 is 16 residues. In DNA, the CDR3 is TGTGCCAGCAGCCCCGGAGGAGGGGGCCGCCAAGAGACCCAGTACTTC. Protein: CASSPGGGGRQETQYF.

CDR3 sequence (DNA): TGTGCCAGCAGTTCCGGGACTAGCGGGAGTGGTCCCGGGGAGCTGTTTTTT. Protein sequence: CASSSGTSGSGPGELFF. V and J are TRBV12-3 or TRBV12-4 and TRBJ2-2, with 14 bases aligning to TRBD2. V trimming: 4 bases; J trimming: 6 bases; junction bases outside the gene matches: 7. This CDR3 has 17 residues.

The V call is TRBV2, the J call TRBJ2-7; TRBD1 might be the D (5 bases). CDR3 length equals 14 residues. CDR1 is SNHLY and CDR2 is FYNNEI in the germline V gene. V dropped 2 bases and J dropped 4 bases, with 12 bases sitting between them. CDR3 nucleotide sequence: TGTGCCAGCAGTGAATATGCGTCAGGGTACGAGCAGTACTTC. Residues: CASSEYASGYEQYF.

In its sample, this clonotype was seen a few times. The chain uses TRBV5-1 and TRBJ1-1; 8 nucleotides agree with TRBD1. V dropped 0 bases and J dropped 1; count of bases not matched to a gene: 11. The germline V gene encodes CDR1 SGHRS and CDR2 YFSETQ. There are 18 residues in the CDR3. In nucleotides, the CDR3 is TGCGCCAGCAGCTTGGGGACAGGGCCAGAGAGGGCGAACACTGAAGCTTTCTTT. Translation: CASSLGTGPERANTEAFF. Filled out from reference TRBV5-1 and TRBJ1-1, the complete variable domain reads KAGVTQTPRYLIKTRGQQVTLSCSPISGHRSVSWYQQTPGQGLQFLFEYFSETQRNKGNFPGRFSGRQFSNSRSEMNVSTLELGDSALYLCASSLGTGPERANTEAFFGQGTRLTVV.

This chain links TRBV28 with TRBJ1-2; D perhaps matches TRBD1 (5 bases). V lost 5 bases and J 0 bases, leaving 13 bases between the germline ends. The CDR3 spans 15 residues. Germline V gene data show CDR1 as MDHEN and CDR2 as SYDVKM. Here the CDR3 reads CASSPPGPTNYGYTF. In DNA form, the CDR3 reads TGTGCCAGCAGTCCCCCGGGACCCACTAACTATGGCTACACCTTC.

The chain links TRBV7-6 to TRBJ2-7; TRBD2 matches at 8 bases. Looked up from germline, CDR1 is SGHVS and CDR2 is FNYEAQ. Unmatched junction bases numbered 10, after V lost 7 bases and J lost 2 bases. The CDR3 is 15 amino acids. In DNA form, the CDR3 reads TGTGCCAGCACCCCCGGGGGGGACGGAGCCTACGAGCAGTACTTC. This encodes CASTPGGDGAYEQYF.

The sample holds many counts of this clonotype. The rearrangement joins TRBV15 to TRBJ2-2; D may be TRBD2 (6 bases). The ends were cut back, 0 bases at V and 6 bases at J, with 11 bases in the middle. Per germline, CDR1 LNHNV and CDR2 YYDKDF (reference sequence). The CDR3 has 15 amino acids. CDR3 amino acids: CATSRDRGSAGELFF. The CDR3 nucleotides are TGTGCCACCAGCAGAGATCGGGGGAGCGCCGGGGAGCTGTTTTTT.

This clonotype has ten or more counts. The chain employs TRBV6-1 and TRBJ2-7, with TRBD1 matching over 10 bases. CDR3 length equals 14 residues. Germline-derived CDR1 and CDR2 are MNHNS and SASEGT. V shed 3 bases and J 12 bases; nucleotides not matched to a gene: 11. The CDR3: CASSDLQGQGERYF. In DNA form, the CDR3 reads TGTGCCAGCAGTGACCTCCAAGGACAGGGGGAAAGGTACTTC.

This clonotype was counted at least ten times. V usage is TRBV7-2 and J usage is TRBJ1-4; D not certain. The CDR3 sequence is 14 residues long. V was shortened by 5 bases and J by 5 bases, with 12 bases between the two germline ends. Per germline, CDR1 SGHTA and CDR2 FQGNSA. Here the CDR3 reads CASSMLQRNEKLFF. CDR3 nucleotides: TGTGCCAGCAGCATGTTACAGCGGAATGAAAAACTGTTTTTT.

A note on this clonotype: A much larger clone lies a single base off, so this may be a read error. The rearrangement uses TRBV20-1 and TRBJ2-7; 7 nucleotides match TRBD1. The CDR3 length is 12 residues. V lost 5 bases and J lost 6; bases outside the gene matches: 7. Germline CDR1 and CDR2: DFQATT and SNEGSKA (reference sequence). CDR3 loop: CSAFDRDPEQYF. DNA for the CDR3: TGCAGTGCTTTTGACAGGGATCCCGAGCAGTACTTC.

This clonotype was found many times. The rearrangement links TRBV28 to TRBJ1-5, with D possibly TRBD1 on 5 matching bases. V shed 7 bases and J shed 7 bases, with 17 bases lying between them. The germline V gene has CDR1 MDHEN and CDR2 SYDVKM. This CDR3 is built from 14 residues. CDR3 loop: CASTMGGKGQPQHF. DNA for the CDR3: TGTGCCAGCACCATGGGGGGGAAAGGACAGCCCCAGCATTTT.

This clonotype has a handful of counts. V usage is TRBV30 and J usage is TRBJ2-2, with TRBD1 matching over 11 bases. This CDR3 is built from 14 residues. V dropped 4 bases and J dropped 5; count of bases not matched to a gene: 3. The germline CDR1 and CDR2 sequences are GTSNPN and SVGIG (reference sequence). The CDR3 is CAWKDRGRTGELFF. DNA for the CDR3: TGTGCCTGGAAGGACAGGGGGCGTACCGGGGAGCTGTTTTTT.

This clonotype was picked up many times. The genes are TRBV7-8 and TRBJ1-3, with D possibly matching TRBD1 (5 bases). The V end lost 1 base, the J end lost 4 bases, and 14 bases lay between the germline ends. CDR1 is SGHVS, CDR2 FQNEAQ, per germline. There are 16 residues in the CDR3. CDR3 coding DNA: TGTGCCAGCAGCTTAGGTACCGGGGGATCAGGAAACACCATATATTTT. The encoded protein is CASSLGTGGSGNTIYF.

This clonotype was recorded many times. The chain carries TRBV13 and TRBJ2-7, with D perhaps matching TRBD1 (5 bases). The V and J ends lost 3 bases and 2 bases respectively, with 20 bases between them. The CDR3 has 17 amino acids. Germline V CDR1 and CDR2: PRHDT, FYEKMQ (reference sequence). For the CDR3, the DNA is TGTGCCAGCAGCTTTCGCGTTCCGGCAGGGCCAACCTACGAGCAGTACTTC. Translating it yields CASSFRVPAGPTYEQYF.

This clonotype has at least ten counts. The rearrangement joins TRBV6-2 or TRBV6-3 to TRBJ2-7; D possibly matches TRBD1 or TRBD2 (5 bases each). This CDR3 has 14 residues. CDR1 and CDR2 (germline): MNHEY, SVGEGT. Trimming cost V 6 bases and J 3 bases, with 15 bases left between them. The CDR3 loop is CASSYERDLYEQYF. The CDR3 DNA follows: TGTGCCAGCAGCTACGAGAGGGACCTCTACGAGCAGTACTTC.

There are many counts of this clonotype. The chain employs TRBV12-5 and TRBJ2-7; 11 nucleotides agree with TRBD2. This CDR3 comprises 17 residues. Trimming at V came to 1 base and at J to 2 bases, leaving 7 bases not matched to a gene. Germline V lookup: CDR1 LGHNT, CDR2 FRNRAP. In nucleotides, the CDR3 is TGTGCTAGTGGTTTGGAGATGACTAGCGGGGACGCCTACGAGCAGTACTTC. This encodes CASGLEMTSGDAYEQYF.

This clonotype has at least ten counts. The chain is built from TRBV27 and TRBJ2-7; 10 nucleotides agree with TRBD1. Germline V gene sequence: CDR1 MNHEY, CDR2 SMNVEV (reference sequence). V was pared by 6 bases and J by 4 bases, with 12 bases of the junction left unmatched. The CDR3 sequence is 16 residues long. CDR3 sequence reads: CASSPWGTGETYEQYF. DNA of the CDR3: TGTGCCAGCAGCCCCTGGGGGACAGGGGAGACTTACGAGCAGTACTTC.

The chain carries TRBV11-1 and TRBJ1-1; 10 nucleotides align to TRBD1. Germline assignment: CDR1 SGHAT and CDR2 FQDESV (reference sequence). The ends lost 6 bases at V and 4 bases at J; junction bases unmatched: 11. This CDR3 has 16 amino acids. Here the CDR3 DNA reads TGTGCCAGCAGAGACAGGACAGGGGGTATGGGCACTGAAGCTTTCTTT. It yields the protein CASRDRTGGMGTEAFF.

This clonotype was recorded at least ten times. The chain recombines TRBV20-1 with TRBJ2-7; 13 positions match TRBD2. V gave up 5 bases and J gave up 6 bases; unmatched junction bases: 7. CDR3 length: 14 amino acids. The germline V gene has CDR1 DFQATT and CDR2 SNEGSKA (reference sequence). CDR3 region: CSALSTSGRFEQYF. CDR3 bases: TGCAGTGCTTTGTCGACTAGCGGGAGGTTCGAGCAGTACTTC.

This clonotype appeared many times. This sequence joins TRBV6-1 and TRBJ1-1, with 7 nucleotides matching TRBD1. Trimming removed 3 bases from V and 2 bases from J; junction bases left unmatched: 3. There are 14 residues in the CDR3. Germline-derived CDR1 and CDR2 are MNHNS and SASEGT. CDR3 loop: CASSDGQANTEAFF. Here the CDR3 DNA reads TGTGCCAGCAGTGATGGACAGGCCAACACTGAAGCTTTCTTT.

This clonotype has only a few counts. This chain joins TRBV7-9 and TRBJ1-5; unclear D gene. CDR1 SEHNR and CDR2 FQNEAQ come from the germline V gene (reference sequence). The CDR3 covers 14 residues. V was trimmed by 5 bases and J by 1 base, leaving 9 bases between them. The CDR3 nucleotides are TGTGCCAGCAGCCCGGACCCCAGCAATCAGCCCCAGCATTTT. Its protein product is CASSPDPSNQPQHF.

The table lists this clonotype with many counts. This rearrangement joins TRBV6-1 to TRBJ2-5; no reliable D call. Trimming removed 6 bases at V and 7 bases at J, with 12 bases between. The CDR3 runs to 12 residues. CDR1 and CDR2 (germline): MNHNS, SASEGT. The CDR3 region has the DNA TGTGCCAGCAGCTCCGTTCCTGGGACCCAGTACTTC. Translated: CASSSVPGTQYF.

This clonotype came up many times. The genes are TRBV29-1 and TRBJ2-7; tentative D call: TRBD2 (7 bases). The CDR3 sequence is 13 residues long. Germline lookup yields CDR1 SQVTM and CDR2 ANQGSEA. Trimming left V 6 bases short and J 3 bases short, with 15 bases between. The CDR3 region has the DNA TGCAGCGTCGGAGGGGGGGGACGCTACGAGCAGTACTTC. It specifies CSVGGGGRYEQYF.

The table lists this clonotype with many counts. The chain has TRBV6-1 and TRBJ2-2; 10 nucleotides align to TRBD1. The CDR3 consists of 14 residues. The germline gives CDR1 MNHNS, CDR2 SASEGT. V lost 6 bases and J lost 7; bases outside the gene matches: 5. CDR3 amino acids: CASSPGTGVGELFF. CDR3 sequence (DNA): TGTGCCAGCAGCCCCGGGACAGGGGTCGGGGAGCTGTTTTTT.

This clonotype was seen just once. V and J are TRBV7-9 and TRBJ2-7; 8 nucleotides agree with TRBD2. The germline V gene has CDR1 SEHNR and CDR2 FQNEAQ (reference sequence). The CDR3 extends over 13 amino acids. V lost 5 bases, J lost 4 bases, and 4 bases stayed unmatched. DNA for the CDR3: TGTGCCAGCAGCGCGACTAGCGAGTACGAGCAGTACTTC. This encodes CASSATSEYEQYF.